This is a list of T cell receptor beta chains from one sample in a study of regulatory T cells in long-lasting Graves disease. TCRdb reprocessed the multiplex PCR reads with MiXCR, giving one entry per CDR3 protein. The sample carries a few hundred thousand distinct CDR3 sequences, 10% to 15% recorded once. The data were also submitted as part of a second study, on T cells in Graves' hyperthyroidism and ophthalmopathy.

Specimen: peripheral blood mononuclear cells (PBMCs), collected at new diagnosis, from a patient treated with antithyroid drugs. The receptor source for this set is a woman under 30 with Graves disease. Both conserved end residues are part of each CDR3. Fields, in order: J gene, V gene, CDR3 protein.

>TRBJ2-1|TRBV5-1
CASRKGGAGDRSPYNEQFF
>TRBJ2-1|TRBV7-9
CASSLGGRAGITMRQFF
>TRBJ1-2|TRBV4-2
CASSQAVEDSIYGYTF
>TRBJ2-4|TRBV20-1
CSALGQGLAKNIQYF
>TRBJ1-1|TRBV18
CASSPTGTHGGHTEAFF
>TRBJ2-5|TRBV6-1
CASSAGGAGGQETQYF
>TRBJ1-2|TRBV11-2
CASSSFNRDRVGGYTF
>TRBJ2-5|TRBV11-1
CASSLDNQGTQYF
>TRBJ1-6|TRBV20-1
CSARQFNSYNSPLHF
>TRBJ2-3|TRBV7-9
CASSSSPGQSNTDTQYF
>TRBJ2-3|TRBV13
CASSSLAHSDTQYF
>TRBJ2-7|TRBV2
CASSIIKVFYEQYF